This is a list of T cell receptor beta chains from one sample in a study of shared clonotypes between healthy human individuals. Here immunoSEQ multiplex PCR was the method, and the copy in TCRdb shows in-frame clones only, minus some. The sample has fewer than 850,000 clones, 72% seen once. Sample: memory CD4+ T cells sorted from blood. These receptor sequences come from a woman aged 25 to 39 in good health. The CDR3 runs from the conserved cysteine through the conserved F or W. D genes are given only for firm matches. A clone size is listed for some rows: how often the clone was seen (once, few, many), or a class if it is expanded.

TGTGCCAGCAGCCAATCAACGGGGACCGGGGAGCTGTTTTTT | CASSQSTGTGELFF | - | TRBV16 | few | TRBJ2-2
TGTGCCAGCAGCTTATGGGACGGAGACAATGAGCAGTTCTTC | CASSLWDGDNEQFF | - | TRBV7-3 | - | TRBJ2-1
TGCGCCAGCAGCTTGGATCTAGCGGGAGCCAATGAGCAGTTCTTC | CASSLDLAGANEQFF | TRBD2 | TRBV5-1 | - | TRBJ2-1
TGCGCCAGCAGCTTGACAGGGGAAGGCAATGAGCAGTTCTTC | CASSLTGEGNEQFF | TRBD1 | TRBV5-1 | - | TRBJ2-1
TGCGCCAGCAGCTTGACTATTAGCACAGATACGCAGTATTTT | CASSLTISTDTQYF | - | TRBV5-1 | few | TRBJ2-3
TGTGCCACCAGCAGAGATATGACAGGTTCCCTCTATGGCTACACCTTC | CATSRDMTGSLYGYTF | - | TRBV15 | - | TRBJ1-2
TGTGCCAGCAGCTTGGACGAGACCCAGTACTTC | CASSLDETQYF | - | TRBV5-6 | - | TRBJ2-5
TGTGCCAGCAGCCAAGAAATGACCAGGGCCACTGAAGCTTTCTTT | CASSQEMTRATEAFF | - | TRBV14 | - | TRBJ1-1
TGTGCCAGCAGTTCCCGGGAGGTGCCTGAAGCTTTCTTT | CASSSREVPEAFF | - | TRBV27 | - | TRBJ1-1
TGTGCCAGCAGCGTTGCCTTTGGTGGGAACACAGATACGCAGTATTTT | CASSVAFGGNTDTQYF | - | TRBV9 | few | TRBJ2-3
TGTGCCAGCAGGGACCGCAATGAGCAGTTCTTC | CASRDRNEQFF | - | TRBV6-5 | - | TRBJ2-1
TGTGCCAGCAGCTTGTCCCACTACGAGCAGTACTTC | CASSLSHYEQYF | - | TRBV7-7 | - | TRBJ2-7
TGCAGCGTGGAGGCTTATGGCTACACCTTC | CSVEAYGYTF | - | TRBV29-1 | few | TRBJ1-2
TGTGCCAGCAGTTTGTGGGAGATCTATAGCAATCAGCCCCAGCATTTT | CASSLWEIYSNQPQHF | - | TRBV28 | - | TRBJ1-5